The clone carrying this T cell receptor (beta chain) was seen repeatedly, ten times or more. Its antigen is undetermined. Each ophthalmopathy patient scored at least 3 on the Clinical Activity Score and at least 4 on NOSPECS grade, with duration under 3 months. Based on clinical symptoms, serum thyroxine and TRAb, thyroid ultrasound and orbital computed tomography, diagnoses were reached. Fresh peripheral blood, about 9.9 ml, yielded the PBMCs. CDR1 is SGDLS and CDR2 is YYNGEE in the germline V gene. Trimming took off 0 bases at V and 3 bases at J, with 10 bases between the two ends. This CDR3 contains 15 residues. These data are taken from a study of T cells in Graves' hyperthyroidism and ophthalmopathy. Amplification of TCR beta CDR3 regions was performed using RNA transcripts as template. Initially, a first-round RT-PCR of the TCR CDR3 employed the HTBI primer set. In TCRdb, the multiplex PCR reads were re-called with MiXCR into one record per CDR3 protein. Here the sample spans roughly 600,000 distinct CDR3 sequences, about 14% being singletons.

Whole-study results and caveats: Expanded thyroid clonotypes (above 0.001) were mostly also found in blood.

Material for sequencing was blood. The receptor was isolated from a woman between 45 and 60 years old with Graves' ophthalmopathy. V usage is TRBV9 and J usage is TRBJ2-1; a weak D match, TRBD2 (6 bases). CDR3 sequence (DNA): TGTGCCAGCAGCGTAGGGGGTAGCGGCTACAATGAGCAGTTCTTC. Translating gives CASSVGGSGYNEQFF. The full variable domain, in which reference TRBV9 and TRBJ2-1 provide the parts outside the CDR3, is DSGVTQTPKHLITATGQRVTLRCSPRSGDLSVYWYQQSLDQGLQFLIQYYNGEERAKGNILERFSAQQFPDLHSELNLSSLELGDSALYFCASSVGGSGYNEQFFGPGTRLTVL.